A selection of T cell receptor beta chains follows, all from one sample in a study of human T cells and chemical hapten exposure. One entry per CDR3 protein, called by TCRdb with MiXCR from the RACE reads. The repertoire has approximately 96,000 distinct CDR3 sequences, about a tenth of them found once; the top ten carry approximately 1.9%. The specimen comprised whole blood, sampled in connection with sensitization to the hapten diphenylcyclopropenone (DPC). The receptor source for this set is a woman in her forties with alopecia areata. Some clones in this sample may be carry-over from other donors' samples. Each CDR3 is given with its conserved first and last residue. Fields, in order: CDR3 length, J gene, V gene, clone size, D gene, CDR3 DNA, CDR3 protein. The D gene is left open where the match is weak. Clone size is shown for a subset of rows, as once, few, many or a class of expanded clone.

16	TRBJ2-2	TRBV11-2	many	TRBD1	TGTGCCAGCAGCTTTCTTAGGGGGCGAACGGCCGGGGAGCTGTTTTTT	CASSFLRGRTAGELFF
15	TRBJ1-5	TRBV20-1	many	NA	TGCAGTGCCGCCGGGTCTGGGGGCTACCATCAGCCCCAGCATTTT	CSAAGSGGYHQPQHF
15	TRBJ2-5	TRBV2	NA	TRBD2	TGTGCCAGCAGTGACCCTAGCGGGAGAGTCGAGACCCAGTACTTC	CASSDPSGRVETQYF
15	TRBJ2-5	TRBV28	many	NA	TGTGCCAGCAGCCCAGGGAGCTCACGAGAAGAGACCCAGTACTTC	CASSPGSSREETQYF
15	TRBJ2-1	TRBV6-2/TRBV6-3	many	TRBD2	TGTGCCAGCAGTCCCCTCGGCGGGAGTCCCCCCGAGCAGTTCTTC	CASSPLGGSPPEQFF
13	TRBJ1-5	TRBV30	many	NA	TGTGCCTGGAGCCCCGGGGCGAATCAGCCCCAGCATTTT	CAWSPGANQPQHF
15	TRBJ2-7	TRBV5-6	many	TRBD2	TGTGCCAGCAGCTTAGTAGCGGGCCAAACCTACGAGCAGTACTTC	CASSLVAGQTYEQYF
13	TRBJ2-1	TRBV5-4	few	NA	TGTGCCATCAAGCTTCGAAACATTGGGGAGCAGTTCTTC	CAIKLRNIGEQFF
14	TRBJ1-3	TRBV20-1	many	TRBD1	TGCAGTGCTCGGCCGACAGGGACCGGAAACACCATATATTTT	CSARPTGTGNTIYF
14	TRBJ2-5	TRBV28	few	TRBD1	TGTGCCAGCAGTCGACAGGGGGCTAGGGAGACCCAGTACTTC	CASSRQGARETQYF
16	TRBJ1-6	TRBV2	many	NA	TGTGCCAGCAAGGGGGGCCTGGGCCGGGTGGATTCACCCCTCCACTTT	CASKGGLGRVDSPLHF
16	TRBJ2-3	TRBV5-4	NA	NA	TGTGCCAGCGAACCGATTCCGGGCCCAAGGACAGATACGCAGTATTTT	CASEPIPGPRTDTQYF